This T cell receptor (beta chain) came from a study of cytomegalovirus exposure and HLA in healthy donors. Looked up from germline, CDR1 is SGHRS and CDR2 is YFSETQ. The CDR3 loop spans 14 amino acids. Trimming cost V 3 bases and J 6 bases; bases outside gene matches: 5. This clone has just a few counts. Likely unrecorded immune exposures existed in these nominally healthy donors. Primers included in the PCR were 60 Vbeta and 13 Jbeta primers. In the original analysis: Later analysis identified tens of millions of unique TCR beta chains, about 10 million shared. The repertoire was sequenced with immunoSEQ multiplex PCR; TCRdb's copy has only in-frame clones and lacks some. The V and J calls and clone size were taken over from that table, and D and trimming were inferred from the DNA. The data hold around 63,000 clones, with about 71% observed a single time.

The sequence derives from a man aged 55-75 years in good health and CMV-seropositive. This chain uses TRBV5-1 with TRBJ1-2; 10 bases match TRBD1. The sample comprised PBMCs. The CDR3 here is CASSSDRGRDGYTF. The CDR3 DNA reads as TGCGCCAGCAGCTCAGACAGGGGGCGGGATGGCTACACCTTC.